The following is a T cell receptor beta chain sequence with its context. Its antigen is unknown. No per-base quality is available; no much larger clone lies one base away. The sample is drawn from a study of blood T cells in healthy people across ages (dated by TCRdb to between 2015 and 2016). Regarding the research as a whole: In model experiments, template switching captured roughly one uniquely barcoded TCR beta cDNA molecule for every two T cells. To track age-related changes in TCR beta repertoire diversity, the study relied on deep sequencing normalized with unique cDNA molecular identifiers. The donors were split into four age groups: young (average 16 years), middle-aged (roughly 40), aged (over 55) and long-lived (over 75). Two additional independent replicas of 1 million unique cDNA reads from the same blood draw were analyzed for two donors (one aged 18 to 29 and one aged 80 or older). To avoid experimental bias, donors of different ages were spread randomly across the sequencing lanes.

The method was 5' RACE. A second PCR of about 7 to 12 cycles was run with a J-beta primer mix and a sample-barcoded 5' primer. Each TCR beta cDNA molecule received a unique molecular identifier from a template-switch 5' adaptor carrying 12 random nucleotides. Each sample yielded at least 3 million CDR3-containing paired-end reads. First-strand cDNA synthesis was performed from all RNA using the Mint cDNA synthesis kit, with priming by a TRBC-specific oligonucleotide. Following uracil-DNA glycosylase treatment, all cDNA underwent a first 18-cycle PCR with the universal primers M1SS and BC2_uni_R. From the authors' description of their analysis: Each sample was normalized by randomly selecting 1 million high-quality reads, each carrying a distinct molecular identifier. Reads sharing molecular identifiers were discarded rather than binned into consensus sequences. MiTCR, with a Q25 quality threshold and the strictest error-elimination algorithm, was used for CDR3 identification, clonotype clustering and error correction. A nonparametric unseen species model using Euler transformation provided a lower-bound estimate of total TCR beta diversity. TCRdb trimmed the raw reads at Q25, called clones with MiXCR and kept productive beta chains. Each entry is one CDR3 protein sequence, shown with its most common DNA and genes. The V and J calls come from TCRdb's annotation, not from the publication. The sample includes roughly 1.9 million distinct CDR3 sequences, with more than 35% observed a single time. The top ten clonotypes cover 23% of the sample.

The CDR3 sequence holds 17 residues, the cysteine and phenylalanine included. Only the CDR3 DNA is retained, 51 bases long and in frame from the first base. V is cut by 0 bases and J by 1 base, and the space between the germline ends is 14 bases. Systemically healthy Caucasian individuals from Russia, around 38 in total and aged about 6 to 90 years, were included as donors. Each donor gave ten milliliters of peripheral blood, drawn into EDTA-treated Vacutainer tubes. Ficoll-Paque density-gradient centrifugation was used to isolate PBMCs, with at least 6.5 million per sample. Total RNA was extracted from PBMCs with Trizol reagent, with at least 6 micrograms obtained per sample. The percentages of naive CD45RAhigh/CD27high T cells were determined by flow cytometry on a PBMC aliquot from every donor. Summary of the overall study and its limitations: Compared with the aged group, the long-lived group had more naive CD4+ T cells, fewer expanded clones and increased TCR diversity, a pattern suggesting age selection. Since profiling was done on bulk unsorted PBMCs, naive and antigen-experienced compartments could not be conclusively compared. Because donor CMV infection status was unknown, age-related changes in expanded clonotypes were potentially confounded. Estimates of total diversity based on one million sequenced T cells were considered lower bounds and underestimates. The percentage of naive T cells measured by flow cytometry correlated strongly with observed TCR beta diversity. Observed TCR beta diversity per million T cells fell roughly linearly with age, and a significant reduction was already apparent by age about 36.

This TCR was sampled from a human donor in good health. Sequences were obtained from blood. This chain is built from TRBV12-3 or TRBV12-4 and TRBJ2-3; TRBD1 might be the D gene, on 6 matching bases. The encoded CDR3 is CASSLASGATGTDTQYF. The nucleotides read TGTGCCAGCAGTTTAGCGTCAGGGGCGACCGGCACAGATACGCAGTATTTT.